Listed below are T cell receptor beta chains from one sample, sequenced in a study of blood T cell repertoires in COVID-19. Assay used: immunoSEQ multiplex PCR; TCRdb lists only in-frame clones, some missing. Of 250,000 to 350,000 clones in the sample, around 87% are singletons; the top ten hold roughly 5.2%. The sequenced material came from PBMCs or T cells enriched from blood (not recorded which). These receptor sequences come from a woman in her twenties or thirties who had recovered from COVID-19. Each CDR3 is given with its conserved first and last residue. The D gene is left open where the match is weak. The size of a clone is reported for some rows only, either as once, few or many, or as a class for expanded clones.

>TRBV27|TRBD1|TRBJ1-1|once
TGTGCCAGCAGTGTGGGACAGGGGATGACTGAAGCTTTCTTT
CASSVGQGMTEAFF
>TRBV28|.|TRBJ1-2|.
TGTGCCAGCAGTTTAACCCGACAGGTTAACTATGGCTACACCTTC
CASSLTRQVNYGYTF
>TRBV2|.|TRBJ2-5|.
TGTGCCAGCAGTGATACTGGCGGGGAGACCCAGTACTTC
CASSDTGGETQYF
>TRBV2|.|TRBJ1-2|.
TGTGCCAGCAGTGTATCGGCGAGACTTGGCTACACCTTC
CASSVSARLGYTF
>TRBV4-1|TRBD1|TRBJ1-1|.
TGCGCCAGCAGCCAAGAAATGACAGGGCGGCCTGAAGCTTTCTTT
CASSQEMTGRPEAFF
>TRBV27|.|TRBJ1-1|.
TGTGCCAGCAGTTTTGGGGGGGCGCCCACTGAAGCTTTCTTT
CASSFGGAPTEAFF
>TRBV4-3|TRBD1|TRBJ1-2|.
TGCGCCAGCAGCGGGACAGGGAGTAACTATGGCTACACCTTC
CASSGTGSNYGYTF
>TRBV6-8|.|TRBJ1-2|.
TGTGCCAGCCGGCGGAACTATGGCTACACCTTC
CASRRNYGYTF
>TRBV5-6|.|TRBJ2-2|.
TGTGCCAGCAGCTTCTTAACAGTGGCGAACACCGGGGAGCTGTTTTTT
CASSFLTVANTGELFF
>TRBV6-2/TRBV6-3|TRBD1|TRBJ2-7|.
TGTGCCAGCCGCCCATTCCGGGACAGGTTCGCCGAGCAGTACTTC
CASRPFRDRFAEQYF
>TRBV29-1|.|TRBJ2-5|.
TGCAGCGTTGAAGATCTAAGGACAGCCCAAGAGACCCAGTACTTC
CSVEDLRTAQETQYF
>TRBV4-1|.|TRBJ2-7|.
TGCGCCAGCAGCCAAGATAAAGGGGTACCCTACGAGCAGTACTTC
CASSQDKGVPYEQYF
>TRBV5-1|TRBD1|TRBJ2-7|.
TGCGCCAGCGGTTCTCAGGGACAGGGGCCCTACGAGCAGTACTTC
CASGSQGQGPYEQYF
>TRBV9|.|TRBJ1-2|.
TGTGCCAGCAGCGTAGCTGACTTGGCGGTAACAGGCTATGGCTACACCTTC
CASSVADLAVTGYGYTF
>TRBV28|.|TRBJ1-2|.
TGTGCCAGCAAGGGGTCCCGAGGAGGCTACACCTTC
CASKGSRGGYTF
>TRBV2|.|TRBJ2-7|.
TGTGCCAGCAGTCTGGGAGCCCACGAGCAGTACTTC
CASSLGAHEQYF
>TRBV5-1|TRBD1|TRBJ1-2|.
TGCGCCAGCAGCTTGGCTGGGACAGGGAAATATGGCTACACCTTC
CASSLAGTGKYGYTF
>TRBV6-6|TRBD2|TRBJ2-7|once
TGTGCCAGCACACCCACGGGGGGGAGCGTCGAGCAGTACTTC
CASTPTGGSVEQYF
>TRBV4-3|.|TRBJ2-3|.
TGCGCCAGCAGCCAAGACACAGGTCCCGATACGCAGTATTTT
CASSQDTGPDTQYF
>TRBV25-1|TRBD2|TRBJ2-3|once
TGTGCCAGCAGTGCCCGGACTAGCGGGGGCCCCTCGGATACGCAGTATTTT
CASSARTSGGPSDTQYF
>TRBV5-6|.|TRBJ2-5|.
TGTGCCAGCAGCTTGGGAGGGTTTGAGACCCAGTACTTC
CASSLGGFETQYF
>TRBV9|.|TRBJ1-3|.
TGTGCCAGCAGCCCCAGGGACACCCGAAGCTCTGGAAACACCATATATTTT
CASSPRDTRSSGNTIYF
>TRBV5-6|TRBD1|TRBJ2-5|.
TGTGCCAGCAGCCCACCATATAACAGGGGCTTTGAGACCCAGTACTTC
CASSPPYNRGFETQYF
>TRBV7-3|.|TRBJ1-1|.
TGTGCCAGCGGGGTAGGGGTCGAGGAGCTTTTCTTT
CASGVGVEELFF
>TRBV29-1|.|TRBJ1-1|few
TGCAGCGTTGACAAGGGGGTGAACACTGAAGCTTTCTTT
CSVDKGVNTEAFF
>TRBV3-1/TRBV3-2|.|TRBJ2-7|.
TGTGCCAGCAGCCAAGGACGGCGGGGTTTCGAGCAGTACTTC
CASSQGRRGFEQYF
>TRBV19|.|TRBJ1-4|.
TGTGCCAGTAGTACCCCCACCGGGGTGGAAGAAAAACTGTTTTTT
CASSTPTGVEEKLFF
>TRBV27|TRBD1|TRBJ1-2|few
TGTGCCAGCAGAAAACTAACGGGACAGGGGGACCAGTCTAACTATGGCTACACCTTC
CASRKLTGQGDQSNYGYTF
>TRBV29-1|TRBD1|TRBJ2-7|.
TGCAGCGTTGCCCGGGACAGGGGTCCCGAGCAGTACTTC
CSVARDRGPEQYF
>TRBV5-1|.|TRBJ2-2|.
TGCGCCAGCAGCTTGGATCGGGGGGCGCCCACCGGGGAGCTGTTTTTT
CASSLDRGAPTGELFF
>TRBV9|TRBD1|TRBJ1-2|.
TGTGCCAGCAGCGTAGGTCTCACAGGGGATCGTGGCTACACCTTC
CASSVGLTGDRGYTF
>TRBV6-5|TRBD1|TRBJ2-7|.
TGTGCCAGCAGTTCATGGGACAGCTCCTACGAGCAGTACTTC
CASSSWDSSYEQYF
>TRBV6-5|.|TRBJ2-7|.
TGTGCCAGCAGCGGAGGTTCCGAGCAGTACTTC
CASSGGSEQYF
>TRBV30|TRBD1|TRBJ2-6|.
TGTGCCTGGAGTGTAGACAGGGGATACTCTGGGGCCAACGTCCTGACTTTC
CAWSVDRGYSGANVLTF
>TRBV24-1|TRBD1|TRBJ2-5|.
TGTGCCACCAGTGATCCCGGACAGGGCTCAGAGACCCAGTACTTC
CATSDPGQGSETQYF
>TRBV9|.|TRBJ1-4|.
TGTGCCAGCAGCGGGGGGACTAGGGACGAAAAACTGTTTTTT
CASSGGTRDEKLFF
>TRBV11-2|.|TRBJ1-2|once
TGTGCCAGCAGCCCCCACGCGGAACCAAACTATGGCTACACCTTC
CASSPHAEPNYGYTF
>TRBV5-6|TRBD1|TRBJ2-7|.
TGTGCCAGCAGCCTGGACAGGGAAATGCCTCCCTACGAGCAGTACTTC
CASSLDREMPPYEQYF
>TRBV6-5|TRBD1|TRBJ2-7|.
TGTGCCAGCAGTTACAGAGGACAGGGGGCTTACGAGCAGTACTTC
CASSYRGQGAYEQYF
>TRBV13|TRBD1|TRBJ2-6|.
TGTGCCAGCAGCTTAAGCCCACACAGGGGGACTGGGGCCAACGTCCTGACTTTC
CASSLSPHRGTGANVLTF
>TRBV6-6|TRBD1|TRBJ1-6|.
TGTGCCAGCAGCACCGGGACAGGGATTACGAACTCACCCCTCCACTTT
CASSTGTGITNSPLHF
>TRBV7-9|.|TRBJ2-7|.
TGTGCCAGCAGCTTGGCGGTTAGCTCCTACGAGCAGTACTTC
CASSLAVSSYEQYF
>TRBV4-1|TRBD1|TRBJ1-3|.
TGCGCCAGCAGCCAAGGACAGGGGCTTTCTGGAAACACCATATATTTT
CASSQGQGLSGNTIYF
>TRBV6-1|.|TRBJ1-5|.
TGTGCCAGCAGTGAAAGGGGTAATAGTCAGCCCCAGCATTTT
CASSERGNSQPQHF
>TRBV24-1|.|TRBJ2-1|.
TGTGCCACCAGTGACCCTGATCAGGTCAATGAGCAGTTCTTC
CATSDPDQVNEQFF
>TRBV7-2|TRBD1|TRBJ1-2|.
TGTGCCAGCAGCTCCGGGGACAGGATCTATGGCTACACCTTC
CASSSGDRIYGYTF
>TRBV5-6|TRBD1|TRBJ2-7|.
TGTGCCAGCAGCCAGACAGGGGGGTCCTACGAGCAGTACTTC
CASSQTGGSYEQYF
>TRBV3-1/TRBV3-2|TRBD1|TRBJ1-1|.
TGTGCCAGCAGCCAAGTTCTACAGGGGCTTGCTTTCTTT
CASSQVLQGLAFF
>TRBV3-1/TRBV3-2|.|TRBJ1-2|.
TGTGCCAGCAGCCAAGGCAGGGTATCCGGCTACACCTTC
CASSQGRVSGYTF
>TRBV4-3|TRBD2|TRBJ2-7|.
TGCGCCAGCAGCCCGATGGGGGGACCGGGACTAGCTCCCTACGAGCAGTACTTC
CASSPMGGPGLAPYEQYF
>TRBV27|.|TRBJ2-7|once
TGTGCCAGCAAGAGGTACCTTTTATCCTACGAGCAGTACTTC
CASKRYLLSYEQYF
>TRBV15|.|TRBJ2-1|.
TGTGCCACCAGCAGAGAGGGAGGACTGCTCAATGAGCAGTTCTTC
CATSREGGLLNEQFF
>TRBV13|TRBD1|TRBJ1-6|.
TGTGCCAGCAGCTCGCGCGACAGGGAAAATTCACCCCTCCACTTT
CASSSRDRENSPLHF
>TRBV5-1|TRBD1|TRBJ2-7|.
TGCGCCAGCAGCTCCTGGGACAGGTCCTACGAGCAGTACTTC
CASSSWDRSYEQYF
>TRBV3-1/TRBV3-2|TRBD1|TRBJ2-2|.
TGTGCCAGCAGCCAAGATTTAGGGTGGGGACAGGGTGACACCGGGGAGCTGTTTTTT
CASSQDLGWGQGDTGELFF
>TRBV7-7|.|TRBJ2-3|.
TGTGCTAGCAGCGCAGGACTATCTAGCACAGATACGCAGTATTTT
CASSAGLSSTDTQYF
>TRBV5-6|.|TRBJ1-1|.
TGTGCCAGCAGCTTTGGGCGGAACACTGAAGCTTTCTTT
CASSFGRNTEAFF